This T cell receptor beta chain was retrieved from a study of cytomegalovirus exposure and HLA in healthy donors (dated by TCRdb to between 2016 and 2019). At the level of the whole study: An earlier analysis of roughly 500 of the donors reported 276 Gb of sequence data and around 120 million unique TCR beta sequences obtained from roughly 170 million T cells. In a later genetic analysis, genome-wide SNP genotypes for about 55% of the roughly 700 donors were used, and that subset was treated as a discovery cohort. Every repertoire in the discovery cohort had been generated on one and the same sequencing platform. Four to six DR-DQ haplotypes were handled as single units for association and clustering, since linkage in the cohort was strong. Typing coverage differed by locus: A, B, C, DRB1 and DQB1 were typed in about 629-640 donors, DQA1 in about 510, DPA1 in around 580, and DPB1 in 400 to 480. Of the roughly 400 genotyped donors, about 80% fell in the genetic ancestry cluster associated with self-reported Caucasian donors. Among roughly 370 genotyped donors of the cohort, an average of around 240,000 unique TCR beta nucleotide sequences were sequenced per donor, roughly a sixth of them non-productive. Donor age, sex, ethnicity and CMV serostatus were compiled together with the repertoire data. In addition to the first cohort of 650 to 750 subjects, a separate validation cohort of around 110 different subjects was used. Rather than drawing on any new phenotypic data, the later analysis identified candidate immune exposures from TCR beta sequences and the way those sequences occurred across donors. The study profiled the T cell repertoires of some 610 subjects by immunosequencing and related them to cytomegalovirus serostatus. To study patterns of TCR occurrence, a later analysis re-analyzed previously published TCR beta repertoires from 600 to 750 donors and added high-resolution HLA genotyping. Both class I and class II loci were covered by HLA typing, at four-digit resolution. The study aimed to test whether signatures of past pathogen exposure could be identified by cataloging public T cell receptors. In an earlier analysis of roughly 600 of the donors, high-throughput TCR beta sequencing was used to judge whether each TCR beta V gene segment behaved as functional or pseudogenic. High-throughput TCR immunosequencing, statistical association of individual TCRs with disease status, and machine learning were combined to predict cytomegalovirus infection status. About 300 gigabases of sequencing data and approximately 93 million unique TCR sequences were included in an early release covering roughly 600 HLA-typed donors.

Remarks on this clone: It has no known antigen specificity. The input lacks base qualities; no much larger clone sits a single base away.

Results the study describes overall, beyond this receptor: According to the authors, the approach could potentially be generalized to other disease states and immunological phenotypes. While some public TCRs were present in many individuals, most TCR sequences turned up only very rarely across donors. Some IMGT-functional V segments, including TRBV6-2 and TRBV6-3, could not be told apart with the 87-base-pair reads, so those segments were excluded. A later genetic analysis associated a missense DCLRE1C variant with V-gene and J-gene trimming of TCR beta chains, and an independent cohort replicated the association. Sequencing depth was assumed to be roughly uniform across donors in the presence/absence analyses, though that assumption may not hold. HLA typing was unavailable for some donors at each locus, so association tests used only the typed subset. A later analysis reported that several top co-occurrence clusters appeared linked to parvovirus B19, influenza, CMV and Epstein-Barr virus. The earlier analysis of nearly 600 of the donors excluded 15 to 20 rarely observed V segments, including chromosome 9 orphons, because counts were too low. In vitro tests confirmed that a few of the cytomegalovirus-associated TCR beta chains recognize cytomegalovirus antigens. In both the original and validation cohorts, the classifier was reported to diagnose cytomegalovirus status with high specificity and sensitivity. A cluster of highly shared sequence variants was judged likely to represent a technical artifact of the sequencing pipeline. Compared with equally common non-associated chains, HLA-associated TCR beta chains in a later analysis were more clonally expanded and had lower generation probabilities. The only immune exposure information available for the cohort was CMV serostatus. Most CMV-associated TCR beta chains appeared to be HLA-restricted in a later analysis, and the HLA associations seemed to be driven largely by CMV exposure. A later genetic analysis reported fewer N-insertions in productive TCRs among donors in an Asian-associated ancestry cluster than the roughly 700-donor mean. In an earlier analysis of several hundred of the donors, most TCR beta V segments were observed in productive rearrangements about 90% or about 30% of the time, broadly matching IMGT annotations. In a later analysis, TCR association rates were found to vary across HLA loci, with the most associated TCRs seen for DRB1 alleles and the fewest for HLA-C alleles. The cohort was sequenced for TCR beta chains only, and without alpha or paired-chain data the features that could be detected were limited. A further reported finding was that TCR beta sequences accurately predicted the HLA-A and HLA-B alleles for most subjects in the first cohort. In the study, 150 to 200 TCR beta chains were listed as associated with cytomegalovirus. A later analysis associated 16,951 TCR beta sequences with specific HLA alleles at a false discovery rate of 0.05. Linkage disequilibrium might explain the correlated functional status among segregating V segments, but an unknown experimental factor could not be excluded. When HLA alleles, especially DR and DQ, strongly co-occurred, attributing TCR associations to individual alleles was difficult.

The cohort comprised some 680 healthy bone marrow donors. At the time of sampling, every cohort member was nominally healthy, though immune exposures that went unrecorded were likely present. The donor was CMV seronegative and was included in the group of several hundred seronegative cohort members. Each donor provided a peripheral blood sample, and peripheral blood mononuclear cells were used for TCR beta sequencing. Genomic DNA was extracted from the blood cell samples with the Qiagen DNeasy Blood Extraction Kit. Libraries were built with the immunoSEQ multiplex PCR assay. The multiplex PCR relied on a mix of 60 forward primers for TCR Vbeta segments and 13 reverse primers for TCR Jbeta segments. A multiplex PCR assay on genomic DNA amplified the CDR3 region of rearranged TCR beta genes. The amplified TCR beta libraries were sequenced on the Illumina HiSeq System as 87-base-pair reads. Under the source paper's analysis protocol: A later analysis tallied around 80 million unique TCR beta chains across the 700 or so repertoires, and some 10 million of those chains were shared by two or more donors. A nearest-neighbor algorithm error-corrected the raw reads and collapsed the reads into unique sequences, merging closely related sequences to remove PCR and sequencing errors. V, D and J gene segments were assigned by aligning CDR3 sequences to IMGT reference sequences. Each retained sequence needed at least a six-nucleotide match to both a V gene segment and a J gene segment. A rearrangement counted as productive if the CDR3 had no stop codons and remained in frame with V and J, and every other rearrangement counted as non-productive. Following IMGT convention, CDR3 was defined as the stretch from the second conserved V-encoded cysteine up to the conserved J-encoded phenylalanine. The earlier analysis of about 610 of the donors excluded any sequence lacking an unambiguous match to a single V gene segment. An earlier analysis of approximately 590 of the donors classified V segments as functional when productive rearrangements were above 56.7% and as segregating when the standard deviation between donors was above 5%. To diagnose cytomegalovirus status from the catalog of TCR beta chain sequences, a statistical classification framework was built. In a later analysis, V and J genes were assigned by comparing TCR nucleotide sequences against IMGT/GENE-DB human TR gene sequences. The TCRdist pipeline was used in a later analysis to assign CDR3 sequences and most-parsimonious VDJ recombination scenarios. In a later analysis, every TCR beta chain was defined by the combination of its CDR3 amino acid sequence and its V-gene family, and reads without a unique V-gene family were dropped. As a way to deal with suspected cross-contamination and a sequencing artifact, a later analysis dropped hundreds of nucleotide sequences that were highly shared and had low generation probability. In a later analysis, a clonal expansion index for each public chain was calculated from normalized within-repertoire ranks of inferred template counts. A later analysis computed generation probabilities with a VDJ recombination model fitted to out-of-frame rearrangements, and checked the results against IGoR. In a later analysis, TCR-TCR, TCR-HLA and TCR-CMV co-occurrence was scored with hypergeometric tests, and a repertoire-size bias correction was applied to TCR pairs. A later analysis estimated false discovery rates by permuting HLA or CMV assignments 20 times. A later analysis grouped co-occurring TCRs with DBSCAN, adding TCRdist sequence similarity when clustering within HLA-allele-positive subsets. Repertoires with fewer than 30,000 or more than 120,000 public chains, plus five repertoires with anomalous nucleotide sharing, were excluded from co-occurrence clustering. Imported from immuneACCESS, the table was reduced by TCRdb to in-frame sequences with V and J called. These copies leave out some clones; in studies compared against another copy, an unresolved V gene accounts for under half, and the cause of the remainder is not known. V and J calls and clone size follow that table, whereas D and trimming were derived from the DNA. A total of over 150,000 clones appear in this sample, roughly 70% of them only once. The ten top clones hold 2.8% of the sample.

CDR1 and CDR2, per the germline V gene (reference sequence), are SEHNR and FQNEAQ. For this chain, trimming is 1 base at the V end and 12 bases at the J end, and the number of junction bases without a gene match is 11. From the cysteine through the phenylalanine, the CDR3 covers 16 amino acids. The CDR3 DNA has 48 bases and is translated from base 1. Sequencing input: PBMCs. This clonotype originated in a woman younger than 45 in good health and CMV-seronegative. The chain is made from TRBV7-9 and TRBJ1-6, with 8 middle bases fitting TRBD1. The CDR3 protein is CASSLGSRTGLEPLHF. The nucleotide sequence reads as follows: TGTGCCAGCAGCTTAGGGTCCCGGACAGGGCTGGAACCCCTCCACTTT.